This T cell receptor (beta chain) was captured by sequencing in a study of cytomegalovirus exposure and HLA in healthy donors (TCRdb year 2017). For the study in its entirety: According to a later analysis, one platform produced both the roughly 120 validation repertoires and the roughly 640 repertoires of the first cohort. The study aimed to test whether signatures of past pathogen exposure could be identified by cataloging public T cell receptors. Along with the approximately 700-subject first cohort, a separate validation cohort of over a hundred different subjects was used. To predict cytomegalovirus infection status, the study combined high-throughput TCR immunosequencing, statistical association of individual TCRs with disease status, and machine learning.

As for this clone: Its target antigen remains unknown. Per-nucleotide qualities are absent, and no much larger clonotype sits a single base away.

Receptors were amplified or captured by the immunoSEQ multiplex PCR assay. In the source study's methods: A statistical classification framework was developed to diagnose cytomegalovirus status using the catalog of TCR beta chain sequences. TCRdb took this table from immuneACCESS and kept in-frame rearrangements with V and J called. Such tables lack part of the clones; where checked against another copy, unresolved V genes explain under half of the gap, and the rest is unexplained. V, J and clone size reflect that table, while D and trimming were determined from the DNA. This sample comprises 100,000 or so clones, around 83% of them detected only once. 3% to 4% of the sample lies in the top ten. Study-level results and caveats: A few of the identified cytomegalovirus-associated TCR beta chains were confirmed in vitro to be specific for cytomegalovirus antigens. In a later analysis, TCRs clustered in the first cohort were found to also tend to co-occur in the 120 validation repertoires, with 85% to 95% of cluster scores above 0. Most TCR sequences were observed very rarely across donors, whereas some public TCRs were present in many individuals. Cytomegalovirus status was reported to be diagnosed by the classifier with high specificity and sensitivity in both the original and validation cohorts. According to the authors, the approach could potentially be generalized to other disease states and immunological phenotypes. A later analysis had no HLA typing for the validation cohort, so co-occurrence there was scored across all 130 or so repertoires. In the study, approximately 150 TCR beta chains were listed as associated with cytomegalovirus.

In the germline V gene (reference sequence), CDR1 corresponds to GTSNPN and CDR2 to SVGIG. The CDR3 starts with the cysteine, ends with the phenylalanine, and has 13 residues. Just the 39-base CDR3 DNA is kept, in frame starting at base 1. Trimming removed 1 base from V and 1 base from J, leaving 7 bases between the germline ends. The donors were included in the validation cohort of approximately 130 subjects, a group kept apart from the roughly 670-subject first cohort. The sequence was collected from a woman aged 18-29 years in good health and CMV-seropositive. Recombination joined TRBV30 with TRBJ2-5, with no confidently assigned D gene. Sequenced material: PBMCs. The CDR3 protein sequence reads: CAWSGQGQETQYF. The DNA is as follows: TGTGCCTGGAGTGGACAAGGCCAAGAGACCCAGTACTTC.